A selection of T cell receptor beta chains follows, all from one sample in a study of blood T cell repertoires in COVID-19. Generated by immunoSEQ multiplex PCR, the TCRdb table keeps only in-frame clones and is missing some. The table lists hundreds of thousands of clones, 80% to 90% of them singletons. The source material was PBMCs or T cells enriched from blood (not recorded which). The receptor set was obtained from a man between 25 and 39 years old who had recovered from COVID-19. Each CDR3 is given without its conserved first and last residue. Each record gives: J gene, V gene, CDR3 protein.

>TRBJ2-5|TRBV28
ASSLRLGGESQETQY
>TRBJ2-7|TRBV4-1
ASSSGTGTTEQY
>TRBJ2-7|TRBV5-1
ASSQRQGTGNEQY
>TRBJ1-2|TRBV7-8
ASSPDRRNYGYT
>TRBJ2-1|TRBV2
ASSDAPTSGASSYNEQF
>TRBJ1-5|TRBV28
ASSPSPPGSNQPQH
>TRBJ1-2|TRBV10-3
AISSLQGNYGYT
>TRBJ1-5|TRBV12-3/TRBV12-4
ASRTDRNQPQH
>TRBJ1-4|TRBV5-1
ASNPTGGYQLF
>TRBJ2-6|TRBV18
ASSPLSGDGANVLT
>TRBJ2-2|TRBV5-1
ASSLAWQGTNTGELF
>TRBJ1-2|TRBV28
ASLAGTGGFYGYT
>TRBJ2-7|TRBV29-1
SVEGDRDYEQY
>TRBJ1-5|TRBV5-1
ASSPGQGVMPQH
>TRBJ1-1|TRBV29-1
SVLRGGLDTEAF
>TRBJ2-2|TRBV19
ASSKGTSGSPLTGELF
>TRBJ1-3|TRBV6-5
ASIPGQYSGNTIY
>TRBJ2-7|TRBV27
ASSYNRAPQGQY
>TRBJ1-2|TRBV2
ASSVLNGAGYT
>TRBJ2-3|TRBV29-1
SVDGGLAENTDTQY
>TRBJ2-1|TRBV5-1
ASSLEPASGIWVDEQF
>TRBJ2-3|TRBV6-1
ASSETMGSGGTDTQY
>TRBJ2-7|TRBV2
ASSEGQGPPYEQY
>TRBJ1-2|TRBV29-1
SVKTERYT
>TRBJ1-4|TRBV4-1
ASSQVFQRREKLF
>TRBJ1-2|TRBV10-3
AISEQTYGYT
>TRBJ2-5|TRBV10-3
AISESTSWETQY
>TRBJ1-2|TRBV5-1
ASSFDRAELGGYT
>TRBJ2-7|TRBV28
ASSRTSGSYEQY
>TRBJ2-1|TRBV7-9
ASSLAGLINEQF
>TRBJ2-1|TRBV28
ASSRRGLAGNNEQF
>TRBJ2-2|TRBV7-9
ASREGNTNTGELF
>TRBJ1-1|TRBV10-2
ASLGRGNTEAF
>TRBJ2-7|TRBV7-6
ASSLGDMSSYEQY
>TRBJ1-2|TRBV28
ASSPPGQGIKGGYT
>TRBJ2-7|TRBV28
ASSLGGSYEQY
>TRBJ1-2|TRBV30
AWRAQRVDGYT
>TRBJ1-2|TRBV10-3
AIRIYGGPNYGYT
>TRBJ2-5|TRBV29-1
SVEDMQSSGRNQETQY
>TRBJ1-4|TRBV10-3
AISETAGGRKKLF
>TRBJ2-7|TRBV7-9
ASSPLAGVYEQY
>TRBJ1-1|TRBV3-1/TRBV3-2
ASSQDVYMNTEAF
>TRBJ2-3|TRBV12-5
ASAGSVRTDTQY
>TRBJ1-2|TRBV3-1/TRBV3-2
ASSQREGGYGYT
>TRBJ2-5|TRBV3-1/TRBV3-2
ASSQTGAETQY
>TRBJ2-5|TRBV5-4
ASSFLLDWETQY
>TRBJ2-2|TRBV3-1/TRBV3-2
ASSQEGRIPPGGELF
>TRBJ2-1|TRBV27
ASTFGGSLSYNEQF
>TRBJ2-1|TRBV6-2/TRBV6-3
ASSLGTGQAGGGNEQF
>TRBJ2-4|TRBV11-2
ASSISFQGNQY
>TRBJ2-1|TRBV3-1/TRBV3-2
ASSPFLITIHNNEQF
>TRBJ2-1|TRBV4-1
ASSRIAGGSYNEQF
>TRBJ1-1|TRBV7-7
ASSRTRETEAF
>TRBJ1-1|TRBV6-5
ASSPDGEGRTEAF
>TRBJ2-4|TRBV28
ASNNRGVQNIQY
>TRBJ1-1|TRBV3-1/TRBV3-2
ASSQVSVNTEAF
>TRBJ2-5|TRBV14
ASSQDYSTSRETQY